Listed below are T cell receptor beta chains from one sample, sequenced in a study of T cell responses to AZD1222 COVID-19 vaccine. Assay: immunoSEQ multiplex PCR; the TCRdb copy retains only in-frame clones and omits some. This sample has 60,000 to 70,000 clones, with over 75% found just once. The source was peripheral blood, collected on day 0 of AZD1222 vaccination. These receptors all stem from an adult in good health. CDR3s include the opening cysteine and the closing phenylalanine or tryptophan. Each record gives: J gene, clone size, V gene, D gene, CDR3 length, CDR3 protein, CDR3 DNA. D genes are given only for firm matches. Where a row states a size, it is once, few, many or the class of an expanded clone; other rows omit it.

J gene: TRBJ2-7; clone size: -; V gene: TRBV28; D gene: TRBD2; CDR3 length: 17; CDR3 protein: CASRLPGLAGGGYEQYF; CDR3 DNA: TGTGCCAGCAGGTTGCCGGGACTAGCGGGGGGCGGCTACGAGCAGTACTTC
J gene: TRBJ1-2; clone size: once; V gene: TRBV29-1; D gene: TRBD1; CDR3 length: 13; CDR3 protein: CSVEGQGAGGYTF; CDR3 DNA: TGCAGCGTTGAGGGGCAGGGGGCAGGAGGCTACACCTTC
J gene: TRBJ2-5; clone size: once; V gene: TRBV18; D gene: -; CDR3 length: 13; CDR3 protein: CASSPGIQETQYF; CDR3 DNA: TGTGCCAGCTCACCAGGCATCCAAGAGACCCAGTACTTC
J gene: TRBJ1-5; clone size: -; V gene: TRBV19; D gene: TRBD1; CDR3 length: 16; CDR3 protein: CASSITGGSGNQPQHF; CDR3 DNA: TGTGCCAGTAGTATAACAGGGGGCTCGGGCAATCAGCCCCAGCATTTT
J gene: TRBJ1-1; clone size: -; V gene: TRBV27; D gene: -; CDR3 length: 13; CDR3 protein: CASSRSPVWEAFF; CDR3 DNA: TGTGCCAGCAGCCGAAGCCCAGTGTGGGAAGCTTTCTTT
J gene: TRBJ2-1; clone size: -; V gene: TRBV21-1; D gene: -; CDR3 length: 13; CDR3 protein: CASSKGSDNEQFF; CDR3 DNA: TGTGCCAGCAGCAAGGGCAGCGACAATGAGCAGTTCTTC
J gene: TRBJ2-7; clone size: -; V gene: TRBV12-1; D gene: -; CDR3 length: 14; CDR3 protein: CASSSSGSSYEQYF; CDR3 DNA: TGTGCCAGCAGCTCGAGCGGGTCCTCCTACGAGCAGTACTTC
J gene: TRBJ1-2; clone size: -; V gene: TRBV28; D gene: -; CDR3 length: 14; CDR3 protein: CASINGAGHYGYTF; CDR3 DNA: TGTGCCAGCATCAACGGTGCAGGGCACTATGGCTACACCTTC
J gene: TRBJ2-1; clone size: -; V gene: TRBV5-1; D gene: -; CDR3 length: 15; CDR3 protein: CASSLGGFSYNEQFF; CDR3 DNA: TGCGCCAGCAGCTTGGGGGGCTTTTCCTACAATGAGCAGTTCTTC
J gene: TRBJ1-1; clone size: -; V gene: TRBV6-5; D gene: -; CDR3 length: 16; CDR3 protein: CASSYRPGRGNTEAFF; CDR3 DNA: TGTGCCAGCAGTTACCGTCCGGGGCGGGGGAACACTGAAGCTTTCTTT
J gene: TRBJ1-1; clone size: -; V gene: TRBV5-1; D gene: -; CDR3 length: 13; CDR3 protein: CASSPDSLEEAFF; CDR3 DNA: TGCGCCAGCAGCCCGGACTCTCTAGAGGAAGCTTTCTTT
J gene: TRBJ1-6; clone size: once; V gene: TRBV12-3/TRBV12-4; D gene: -; CDR3 length: 12; CDR3 protein: CASSFRVSPLHF; CDR3 DNA: TGTGCCAGCAGTTTTAGGGTTTCACCCCTCCACTTT
J gene: TRBJ2-3; clone size: -; V gene: TRBV5-4; D gene: -; CDR3 length: 8; CDR3 protein: CVTDTQYF; CDR3 DNA: TGTGTCACAGATACGCAGTATTTT
J gene: TRBJ1-5; clone size: -; V gene: TRBV5-1; D gene: -; CDR3 length: 14; CDR3 protein: CASSPVPGNQPQHF; CDR3 DNA: TGCGCCAGCAGCCCCGTCCCTGGCAATCAGCCCCAGCATTTT
J gene: TRBJ1-4; clone size: once; V gene: TRBV18; D gene: -; CDR3 length: 16; CDR3 protein: CASSPPHAADNEKLFF; CDR3 DNA: TGTGCCAGCTCACCACCACATGCAGCTGACAATGAAAAACTGTTTTTT
J gene: TRBJ1-5; clone size: -; V gene: TRBV9; D gene: TRBD1; CDR3 length: 15; CDR3 protein: CASSPQGAVNQPQHF; CDR3 DNA: TGTGCCAGCAGCCCACAGGGGGCCGTCAATCAGCCCCAGCATTTT
J gene: TRBJ2-1; clone size: once; V gene: TRBV6-5; D gene: -; CDR3 length: 12; CDR3 protein: CASSPRSRGQFF; CDR3 DNA: TGTGCCAGCAGTCCGCGAAGTAGGGGGCAGTTCTTC
J gene: TRBJ1-2; clone size: once; V gene: TRBV20-1; D gene: -; CDR3 length: 14; CDR3 protein: CSASQGLVGYGYTF; CDR3 DNA: TGCAGTGCTAGTCAGGGTTTGGTCGGCTATGGCTACACCTTC
J gene: TRBJ2-4; clone size: -; V gene: TRBV30; D gene: TRBD1; CDR3 length: 12; CDR3 protein: CAWGQGGNIQYF; CDR3 DNA: TGTGCCTGGGGACAGGGGGGAAACATTCAGTACTTC
J gene: TRBJ1-5; clone size: -; V gene: TRBV27; D gene: -; CDR3 length: 15; CDR3 protein: CASSLFAGENQPQHF; CDR3 DNA: TGTGCCAGCAGTTTATTCGCAGGGGAGAATCAGCCCCAGCATTTT
J gene: TRBJ2-2; clone size: -; V gene: TRBV7-3; D gene: TRBD1; CDR3 length: 16; CDR3 protein: CASSLTGQSTTGELFF; CDR3 DNA: TGTGCCAGCAGCTTAACGGGACAGTCAACGACCGGGGAGCTGTTTTTT
J gene: TRBJ1-6; clone size: -; V gene: TRBV4-1; D gene: -; CDR3 length: 13; CDR3 protein: CASSPPPRGPLHF; CDR3 DNA: TGCGCCAGCAGCCCGCCGCCTCGGGGACCCCTCCACTTT
J gene: TRBJ1-1; clone size: -; V gene: TRBV6-5; D gene: -; CDR3 length: 13; CDR3 protein: CASRVGPATEAFF; CDR3 DNA: TGTGCCAGCAGAGTTGGTCCGGCGACTGAAGCTTTCTTT
J gene: TRBJ1-2; clone size: -; V gene: TRBV7-2; D gene: TRBD1; CDR3 length: 15; CDR3 protein: CASSPFGTGGYGYTF; CDR3 DNA: TGTGCCAGCAGCCCATTCGGGACAGGAGGGTATGGCTACACCTTC
J gene: TRBJ2-2; clone size: -; V gene: TRBV6-6; D gene: TRBD1; CDR3 length: 14; CDR3 protein: CASSDRVATGELFF; CDR3 DNA: TGTGCCAGCAGCGACAGGGTGGCCACCGGGGAGCTGTTTTTT
J gene: TRBJ1-4; clone size: few; V gene: TRBV7-3; D gene: -; CDR3 length: 13; CDR3 protein: CASSSRPGEKLFF; CDR3 DNA: TGTGCCAGCAGCTCCCGACCAGGTGAAAAACTGTTTTTT
J gene: TRBJ1-1; clone size: -; V gene: TRBV3-1/TRBV3-2; D gene: TRBD1; CDR3 length: 13; CDR3 protein: CASSLPGGTEAFF; CDR3 DNA: TGTGCCAGCAGCCTTCCAGGGGGCACTGAAGCTTTCTTT
J gene: TRBJ1-4; clone size: -; V gene: TRBV7-8; D gene: -; CDR3 length: 15; CDR3 protein: CASSTTGIGIEKLFF; CDR3 DNA: TGTGCCAGCAGCACTACAGGGATAGGTATTGAAAAACTGTTTTTT
J gene: TRBJ1-5; clone size: once; V gene: TRBV6-5; D gene: TRBD1; CDR3 length: 15; CDR3 protein: CASSPGQGVNQPQHF; CDR3 DNA: TGTGCCAGCAGCCCGGGACAGGGGGTCAATCAGCCCCAGCATTTT
J gene: TRBJ2-1; clone size: -; V gene: TRBV7-3; D gene: TRBD2; CDR3 length: 14; CDR3 protein: CASSLVAGADEQFF; CDR3 DNA: TGTGCCAGCAGCTTGGTAGCGGGCGCTGATGAGCAGTTCTTC
J gene: TRBJ2-7; clone size: -; V gene: TRBV27; D gene: TRBD2; CDR3 length: 16; CDR3 protein: CASSSQRGLSYYEQYF; CDR3 DNA: TGTGCCAGCAGTTCCCAGCGGGGGCTGAGCTATTACGAGCAGTACTTC
J gene: TRBJ1-5; clone size: -; V gene: TRBV6-5; D gene: -; CDR3 length: 15; CDR3 protein: CASRTGLNSNQPQHF; CDR3 DNA: TGTGCCAGCAGAACTGGACTCAATAGCAATCAGCCCCAGCATTTT
J gene: TRBJ2-5; clone size: -; V gene: TRBV11-3; D gene: -; CDR3 length: 14; CDR3 protein: CASSLGTDQETQYF; CDR3 DNA: TGTGCCAGCAGCTTAGGGACAGACCAAGAGACCCAGTACTTC
J gene: TRBJ2-4; clone size: -; V gene: TRBV7-9; D gene: -; CDR3 length: 15; CDR3 protein: CASSLHQGGVNIQYF; CDR3 DNA: TGTGCCAGCAGCTTGCATCAAGGGGGGGTAAACATTCAGTACTTC
J gene: TRBJ1-4; clone size: -; V gene: TRBV29-1; D gene: -; CDR3 length: 12; CDR3 protein: CSVGAGYEKLFF; CDR3 DNA: TGCAGCGTTGGGGCAGGGTATGAAAAACTGTTTTTT
J gene: TRBJ2-1; clone size: -; V gene: TRBV4-2; D gene: -; CDR3 length: 12; CDR3 protein: CASTGGWDEQFF; CDR3 DNA: TGTGCCAGTACGGGGGGCTGGGATGAGCAGTTCTTC
J gene: TRBJ2-7; clone size: few; V gene: TRBV7-6; D gene: TRBD2; CDR3 length: 15; CDR3 protein: CASSSGTSETYEQYF; CDR3 DNA: TGTGCCAGCAGCTCCGGGACTAGCGAGACCTACGAGCAGTACTTC
J gene: TRBJ2-7; clone size: -; V gene: TRBV10-3; D gene: -; CDR3 length: 14; CDR3 protein: CASTQPGAPYEQYF; CDR3 DNA: TGTGCCAGCACCCAGCCGGGGGCCCCCTACGAGCAGTACTTC
J gene: TRBJ2-7; clone size: -; V gene: TRBV30; D gene: -; CDR3 length: 11; CDR3 protein: CAWSRSIEQYF; CDR3 DNA: TGTGCCTGGAGTAGGTCCATCGAGCAGTACTTC
J gene: TRBJ1-1; clone size: -; V gene: TRBV12-3/TRBV12-4; D gene: -; CDR3 length: 11; CDR3 protein: CASRARTEAFF; CDR3 DNA: TGTGCCAGCAGGGCGAGGACTGAAGCTTTCTTT
J gene: TRBJ2-7; clone size: -; V gene: TRBV19; D gene: TRBD2; CDR3 length: 13; CDR3 protein: CASSIALANEQYF; CDR3 DNA: TGTGCCAGTAGTATAGCACTAGCGAACGAGCAGTACTTC
J gene: TRBJ1-5; clone size: -; V gene: TRBV5-5; D gene: -; CDR3 length: 15; CDR3 protein: CASRPGTTGNQPQHF; CDR3 DNA: TGTGCCAGCAGACCAGGGACCACCGGCAATCAGCCCCAGCATTTT
J gene: TRBJ1-5; clone size: -; V gene: TRBV28; D gene: -; CDR3 length: 14; CDR3 protein: CASSPGEFNQPQHF; CDR3 DNA: TGTGCCAGCAGTCCCGGGGAATTCAATCAGCCCCAGCATTTT
J gene: TRBJ1-5; clone size: -; V gene: TRBV29-1; D gene: TRBD1; CDR3 length: 14; CDR3 protein: CSVAGGRGNQPQHF; CDR3 DNA: TGCAGCGTTGCAGGGGGCCGAGGCAATCAGCCCCAGCATTTT
J gene: TRBJ1-3; clone size: -; V gene: TRBV7-2; D gene: -; CDR3 length: 14; CDR3 protein: CASSLVGSGNTIYF; CDR3 DNA: TGTGCCAGCAGCTTAGTGGGCTCTGGAAACACCATATATTTT
J gene: TRBJ1-1; clone size: -; V gene: TRBV6-5; D gene: -; CDR3 length: 12; CDR3 protein: CASGRVDTEAFF; CDR3 DNA: TGTGCCAGCGGTCGGGTGGACACTGAAGCTTTCTTT
J gene: TRBJ2-6; clone size: -; V gene: TRBV5-6; D gene: -; CDR3 length: 17; CDR3 protein: CASSFIRGMAGANVLTF; CDR3 DNA: TGTGCCAGCAGCTTTATTAGGGGAATGGCTGGGGCCAACGTCCTGACTTTC
J gene: TRBJ1-1; clone size: once; V gene: TRBV2; D gene: -; CDR3 length: 15; CDR3 protein: CASRGRGGAGTEAFF; CDR3 DNA: TGTGCCAGCAGAGGACGTGGGGGGGCTGGCACTGAAGCTTTCTTT
J gene: TRBJ1-2; clone size: -; V gene: TRBV27; D gene: -; CDR3 length: 14; CDR3 protein: CASSLFGGGYGYTF; CDR3 DNA: TGTGCCAGCAGTTTATTTGGGGGCGGCTATGGCTACACCTTC
J gene: TRBJ2-3; clone size: -; V gene: TRBV7-8; D gene: TRBD1; CDR3 length: 16; CDR3 protein: CASSETTGYGTDTQYF; CDR3 DNA: TGTGCCAGCAGCGAGACGACAGGGTATGGCACAGATACGCAGTATTTT
J gene: TRBJ2-7; clone size: once; V gene: TRBV5-1; D gene: TRBD2; CDR3 length: 14; CDR3 protein: CASRTGLASYEQYF; CDR3 DNA: TGCGCCAGCAGAACAGGACTAGCCTCCTACGAGCAGTACTTC
J gene: TRBJ1-5; clone size: -; V gene: TRBV9; D gene: -; CDR3 length: 12; CDR3 protein: CASSPPNQPQHF; CDR3 DNA: TGTGCCAGCAGCCCCCCCAATCAGCCCCAGCATTTT
J gene: TRBJ1-3; clone size: -; V gene: TRBV5-8; D gene: TRBD1; CDR3 length: 15; CDR3 protein: CASSQGANSGNTIYF; CDR3 DNA: TGTGCCAGCAGCCAGGGGGCCAACTCTGGAAACACCATATATTTT
J gene: TRBJ1-4; clone size: -; V gene: TRBV4-2; D gene: -; CDR3 length: 14; CDR3 protein: CASSQTTGNEKLFF; CDR3 DNA: TGTGCCAGCAGCCAAACGACAGGTAATGAAAAACTGTTTTTT